This T cell receptor beta chain originates from a study of CD8 T cells in Susac syndrome. Study-level findings and limits: The CD4+ T cell repertoires, which came from Susac syndrome patients, showed no sign of clonal expansion.

The CDR3 has 14 amino acids. Trimming pared 2 bases from V and 0 bases from J, leaving 7 bases between. CDR1 LGHDT and CDR2 YNNKEL come from the germline V gene (reference sequence). Sequencing of TCR beta was performed on blood CD8+ T cells and on blood CD4+ T cells. Worth noting for this clonotype: Its specificity is not known.

Random hexamers were used to reverse transcribe an amount of roughly 0.5 to 1 ug RNA. TCRdb reprocessed the immunoSEQ multiplex PCR reads via MiXCR and lists one record per CDR3 protein. The sample gives some 200,000 distinct CDR3 sequences, nearly 97% of which show up once; approximately 0.098% is in the top ten. The sequence derives from a human donor with Susac syndrome. This chain joins TRBV3-1 and TRBJ1-1, with a weak D call TRBD1 (6 bases). Source material: CD4+ T cells from PBMCs. The CDR3 loop reads CASSQTGMNTEAFF. For the CDR3, the DNA is TGTGCCAGCAGCCAAACAGGGATGAACACTGAAGCTTTCTTT.